These 23 T cell receptor beta chains originate from one sample sequenced in a study of cytomegalovirus exposure and HLA in healthy donors. Measured with immunoSEQ multiplex PCR; TCRdb has only the in-frame clones, and not every one. In the table there are about 360,000 clones, 70% to 90% of which are singletons. Sample: PBMCs. Every receptor here comes from a young woman in good health and CMV-seronegative.

This clone was seen more than once but under ten times. The chain recombines TRBV4-1 with TRBJ1-2; 8 bases are a match to TRBD1. The CDR3 has 13 amino acids. J lost 7 bases, V lost 4 bases, and 5 bases had no gene match. CDR1 and CDR2 (germline): MGHRA, YSYEKL. In nucleotides, the CDR3 is TGCGCCAGCAGCCCCTCGGACAGGGTTGGCTACACCTTC. It yields the protein CASSPSDRVGYTF.

V is TRBV11-3 and J is TRBJ2-6, with a tentative D call TRBD1 (6 bases). V lost 5 bases, J lost 7 bases, and 15 bases lay in between. Germline CDR1 SGHNT, CDR2 YENEEA. This CDR3 is 15 amino acids long. This CDR3 reads CASSGRDTGANVLTF. CDR3 in DNA: TGTGCCAGCAGCGGCAGGGACACAGGAGCCAACGTCCTGACTTTC.

V gene TRBV28 combines with J gene TRBJ1-2, with D tentatively TRBD1 (5 bases). The CDR3 extends over 16 amino acids. Trimming removed 3 bases from V and 1 base from J, with 15 bases in between. Germline CDR1 MDHEN, CDR2 SYDVKM. The DNA for the CDR3 is TGTGCCAGCAGTTTTATGGGGGGATCCTATAACTATGGCTACACCTTC. Protein product: CASSFMGGSYNYGYTF.

This chain uses TRBV2 with TRBJ2-5; 8 bases line up with TRBD1. The CDR3 consists of 14 residues. Trimming took 7 bases from V and 5 from J; bases not matched to a gene: 9. The V gene's germline CDR1 is SNHLY and CDR2 FYNNEI. CDR3 sequence reads: CASTPRTGRETQYF. Here the CDR3 DNA reads TGTGCCAGCACCCCAAGGACAGGGAGGGAGACCCAGTACTTC.

The chain has TRBV27 and TRBJ2-7; TRBD2 agrees at 7 bases. CDR1 is MNHEY, CDR2 SMNVEV, per germline (reference sequence). J gave up 3 bases and V 6 bases, and 2 bases lay outside the gene matches. CDR3 size: 12 residues. CDR3 bases: TGTGCCAGCAGGGGCGGGGGCTACGAGCAGTACTTC. Its translation is CASRGGGYEQYF.

V is TRBV30 and J is TRBJ2-7; D may be TRBD2 (5 bases). Germline-derived CDR1 and CDR2 are GTSNPN and SVGIG (reference sequence). This CDR3 is built from 15 residues. V was cut by 1 base and J by 4 bases, with 17 bases left in between. The CDR3 DNA is TGTGCCTGGAGTGACAATGTTTCCCCGGGGTACGAGCAGTACTTC. Amino acids: CAWSDNVSPGYEQYF.

The chain is built from TRBV7-2 and TRBJ2-3, with no clear D. The CDR3 loop spans 12 amino acids. Germline V CDR1 and CDR2: SGHTA, FQGNSA. V lost 5 bases and J 6 bases, leaving 9 bases between the germline ends. CDR3 loop: CASSPPSDTQYF. CDR3 nucleotide sequence: TGTGCCAGCAGCCCCCCCTCGGATACGCAGTATTTT.

In regard to this clone: The same CDR3 can be traced to other DNA sequences in this sample. The genes are TRBV9 and TRBJ2-1, with 8 bases that match TRBD2. The CDR3 sequence is 15 residues long. Germline CDR1 SGDLS, CDR2 YYNGEE. V was clipped by 2 bases and J by 0 bases; unmatched bases: 1. Here the CDR3 reads CASSVGRGSYNEQFF. The CDR3, as DNA: TGTGCCAGCAGCGTCGGGAGGGGCTCCTACAATGAGCAGTTCTTC.

This clone was seen once. The chain employs TRBV19 and TRBJ1-2; weak D call: TRBD1 (5 bases). V gave up 5 bases and J gave up 4 bases, with 14 bases separating them. Per germline, CDR1 LNHDA and CDR2 SQIVND (reference sequence). This CDR3 region has 14 residues. This CDR3 reads CASSLLDSSYGYTF. The CDR3 DNA follows: TGTGCCAGTAGTTTGCTCGACAGTTCCTATGGCTACACCTTC.

CDR3 nucleotides: TGTGCCAGCAGCCCCTTATGGGGCCCGGGCACCATATATTTT. Its protein is CASSPLWGPGTIYF. The chain carries TRBV14 and TRBJ1-3, with D possibly TRBD1 on 5 matching bases. The CDR3 runs to 14 residues. Trimming removed 4 bases at V and 9 bases at J, with 16 bases between. Germline V gene sequence: CDR1 SGHDN, CDR2 FVKESK. Using reference TRBV14 and TRBJ1-3 for the parts outside the CDR3, the full variable domain is EAGVTQFPSHSVIEKGQTVTLRCDPISGHDNLYWYRRVMGKEIKFLLHFVKESKQDESGMPNNRFLAERTGGTYSTLKVQPAELEDSGVYFCASSPLWGPGTIYFGEGSWLTVV.

The J gene is TRBJ2-7, the V gene TRBV4-2; no clear D. V lost 0 bases to trimming and J lost 3 bases, with 12 bases between them. Germline CDR1 LGHNA, CDR2 YNFKEQ. The CDR3 is made up of 15 amino acids. CDR3 in DNA: TGTGCCAGCAGCCAAGAATATGGCAGAAACTACGAGCAGTACTTC. This sequence encodes CASSQEYGRNYEQYF.

The J gene is TRBJ1-1, the V gene TRBV15; D gene unclear. The CDR3 extends over 14 amino acids. From germline, CDR1 is LNHNV and CDR2 YYDKDF (reference sequence). The V end was cut by 0 bases, the J end by 7 bases, with 12 bases between. The CDR3 region has the DNA TGTGCCACCAGCAGAGATCGGGTGGAGATTGAAGCTTTCTTT. The encoded protein is CATSRDRVEIEAFF.

This clone was recorded only once. V gene TRBV9 combines with J gene TRBJ2-2; D remains ambiguous. Trimming took 7 bases from V and 5 from J, leaving 12 bases between them. The length of the CDR3 is 13 residues. Germline loops: CDR1 SGDLS, CDR2 YYNGEE. Written as DNA, the CDR3 is TGTGCCAGCGGCCGGCTAGAGACCGGGGAGCTGTTTTTT. Protein: CASGRLETGELFF.

This clone was seen a few times. This chain links TRBV30 with TRBJ2-1; possibly TRBD1 for D (5 bases). The CDR3 sequence is 12 residues long. Germline V gene sequence: CDR1 GTSNPN, CDR2 SVGIG (reference sequence). With 5 bases removed from V and 9 bases from J, the gap between germline ends came to 14 bases. The CDR3 DNA reads TGTGCCTGGGGAGACAGTCTAAGTGAGCAGTTCTTC. It translates to CAWGDSLSEQFF.

The rearrangement joins TRBV12-2 to TRBJ1-2; TRBD1 is the table's D call and was not checked against the DNA. TRBV12-2 is assigned pseudogene status. This CDR3 region has 16 residues. This chain's CDR3 is CASRLVSGTGVYGYTF. The CDR3 bases are TGTGCAAGTCGCTTAGTTTCCGGGACAGGGGTTTATGGCTACACCTTC.

This chain links TRBV28 with TRBJ2-3, with 8 bases that match TRBD2. CDR3 length: 15 residues. Germline CDR1 is MDHEN and CDR2 is SYDVKM. V dropped 7 bases and J dropped 3; count of bases not matched to a gene: 9. CDR3 nucleotides: TGTGCCAGCACAGAGAGCGGGAGAATAACAGATACGCAGTATTTT. This translates into CASTESGRITDTQYF.

This clone was seen only a few times. The chain couples TRBV27 to TRBJ1-6; maybe TRBD1 (6 bases). The CDR3 loop spans 13 amino acids. Germline V gene data show CDR1 as MNHEY and CDR2 as SMNVEV (reference sequence). Trimming took 5 bases from V and 10 from J, leaving 12 bases between them. The CDR3 DNA reads TGTGCCAGCAGTCTCATTCAGGGGTCACCCCTCCACTTT. This gives the protein CASSLIQGSPLHF.

The CDR3 sequence: CASSLVGGSNTGELFF. The CDR3 nucleotides are TGTGCCAGCAGCTTAGTAGGAGGGTCGAACACCGGGGAGCTGTTTTTT. This chain joins TRBV7-6 and TRBJ2-2; maybe TRBD2 (6 bases). Trimming pared 1 base from V and 0 bases from J, leaving 9 bases between. CDR1 is SGHVS, CDR2 FNYEAQ, per germline. The length of the CDR3 is 16 residues.

This chain joins TRBV7-9 and TRBJ2-7, with 9 bases fitting TRBD2. The CDR3 runs to 15 residues. The V and J ends lost 1 base and 2 bases, in that order; junction bases with no gene match: 3. CDR1 is SEHNR and CDR2 is FQNEAQ in the germline V gene (reference sequence). CDR3 amino acids: CASSLEGLATYEQYF. CDR3 coding DNA: TGTGCCAGCAGCTTAGAGGGACTAGCAACCTACGAGCAGTACTTC.

CDR3 protein: CASSRGADHEQYF. Written as DNA, the CDR3 is TGTGCCAGCAGTCGGGGGGCAGACCACGAGCAGTACTTC. V usage is TRBV2 and J usage is TRBJ2-7; D possibly corresponds to TRBD2 (7 bases). The germline V and J ends were trimmed by 5 bases and 5 bases, with 13 bases remaining between them. This CDR3 has 13 residues. Germline V gene lookup returns CDR1 SNHLY and CDR2 FYNNEI. The whole variable domain, remainder taken from reference TRBV2 and TRBJ2-7, is EPEVTQTPSHQVTQMGQEVILRCVPISNHLYFYWYRQILGQKVEFLVSFYNNEISEKSEIFDDQFSVERPDGSNFTLKIRSTKLEDSAMYFCASSRGADHEQYFGPGTRLTVT.

V is TRBV30 and J is TRBJ1-4; 10 positions agree with TRBD1. Germline lookup yields CDR1 GTSNPN and CDR2 SVGIG (reference sequence). Trimming cost V 5 bases and J 5 bases; bases outside gene matches: 8. This CDR3 is 15 amino acids long. The CDR3 reads CAWGPLTGGNEKLFF. CDR3 in DNA: TGTGCCTGGGGACCCCTGACAGGGGGCAATGAAAAACTGTTTTTT.

This chain links TRBV28 with TRBJ2-7, with 7 bases identical to TRBD1. The J segment lost 0 bases and the V segment lost 5 bases, leaving 7 bases of the junction unmatched. The V gene's germline CDR1 is MDHEN and CDR2 SYDVKM. This CDR3 has 15 amino acids. CDR3: CASSPTGDSSYEQYF. For the CDR3, the DNA is TGTGCCAGCAGTCCTACAGGGGACAGCTCCTACGAGCAGTACTTC.

The rearrangement joins TRBV2 to TRBJ2-5, with D perhaps matching TRBD1 (5 bases). V lost 8 bases, J lost 5 bases, and 9 bases lay in between. Germline CDR1 is SNHLY and CDR2 is FYNNEI. This CDR3 comprises 11 residues. The CDR3 DNA is TGTGCCAGCCTTCAGGGCGAGACCCAGTACTTC. Amino acid sequence: CASLQGETQYF.